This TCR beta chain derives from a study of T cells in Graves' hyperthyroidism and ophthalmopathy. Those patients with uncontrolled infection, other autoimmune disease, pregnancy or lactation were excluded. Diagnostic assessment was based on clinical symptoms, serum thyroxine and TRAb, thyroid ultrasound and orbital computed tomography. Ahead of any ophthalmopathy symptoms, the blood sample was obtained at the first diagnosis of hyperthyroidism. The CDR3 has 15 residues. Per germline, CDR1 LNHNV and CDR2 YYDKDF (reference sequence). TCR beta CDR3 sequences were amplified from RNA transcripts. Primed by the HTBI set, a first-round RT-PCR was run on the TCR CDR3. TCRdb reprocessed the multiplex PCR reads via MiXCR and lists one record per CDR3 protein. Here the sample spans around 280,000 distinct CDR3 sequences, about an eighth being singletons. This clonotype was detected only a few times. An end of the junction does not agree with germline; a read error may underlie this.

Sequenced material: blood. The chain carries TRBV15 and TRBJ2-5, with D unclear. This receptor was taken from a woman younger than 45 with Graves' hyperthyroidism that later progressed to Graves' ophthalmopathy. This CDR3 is CVTSRSTGYQETQYF. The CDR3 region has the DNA TGTGTCACCAGCAGAAGCACCGGGTACCAAGAGACCCAGTACTTC.